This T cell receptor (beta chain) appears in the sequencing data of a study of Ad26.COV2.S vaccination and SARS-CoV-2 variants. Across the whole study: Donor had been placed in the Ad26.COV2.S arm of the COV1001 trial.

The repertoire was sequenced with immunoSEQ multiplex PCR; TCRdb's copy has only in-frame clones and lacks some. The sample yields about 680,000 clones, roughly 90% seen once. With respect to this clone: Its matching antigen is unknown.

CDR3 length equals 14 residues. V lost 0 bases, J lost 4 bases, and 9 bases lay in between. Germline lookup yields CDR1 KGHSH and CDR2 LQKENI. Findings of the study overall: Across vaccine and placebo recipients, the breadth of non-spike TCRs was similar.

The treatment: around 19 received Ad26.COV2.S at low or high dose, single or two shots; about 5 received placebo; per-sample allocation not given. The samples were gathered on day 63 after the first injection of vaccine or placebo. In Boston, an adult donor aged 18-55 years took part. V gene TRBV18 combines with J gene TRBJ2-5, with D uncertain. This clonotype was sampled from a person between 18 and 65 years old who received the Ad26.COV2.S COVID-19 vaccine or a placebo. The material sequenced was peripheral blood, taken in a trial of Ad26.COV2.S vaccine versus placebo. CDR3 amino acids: CASSPPSSSETQYF. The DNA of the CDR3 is TGTGCCAGCTCACCACCGAGTAGCTCAGAGACCCAGTACTTC.